This T cell receptor beta chain derives from a study of CD8+ T cells in alopecia areata. Turning to the study itself: Affected scalp percentage gauged treated patients' severity.

CDR3 length: 17 amino acids. V was cut by 5 bases and J by 0 bases, with 18 bases left in between. CDR1 is MNHEY and CDR2 is SMNVEV in the germline V gene (reference sequence). Indicated treatment: oral pan-JAK inhibitor, 5-10 mg twice daily. cDNA serving as the sequencing template came from extracted, reverse transcribed RNA. The repertoire was sequenced with immunoSEQ multiplex PCR; TCRdb's copy has only in-frame clones and lacks some. This sample yields 150,000 to 200,000 clones, of which roughly half are seen a single time; around 10% belongs to the top ten. V and J are TRBV27 and TRBJ2-3; perhaps TRBD1 as D (6 bases). Specimen: CD8+ T cells sorted from blood, collected around week 54, from a patient treated with tofacitinib. The clonotype was recovered from a human donor with alopecia areata. CDR3 nucleotides: TGTGCCAGCAGTCTCTTCGGACAGCTGATGAGCACAGATACGCAGTATTTT. This sequence encodes CASSLFGQLMSTDTQYF.